The next 10 T cell receptor beta chains were all read from a single sample in a study of T-cell memory formation after mild COVID-19. TCRdb reprocessed the 5' RACE reads with MiXCR, giving one entry per CDR3 protein. The table includes about 130,000 distinct CDR3 sequences, about 17% detected once. Sequenced: PBMCs or a T cell subset sorted from them (not recorded which). The source of these receptors is an adult woman who had mild COVID-19 (a few samples of this study predate the infection). Cell type and time point are not known.

The rearrangement uses TRBV12-3 or TRBV12-4 and TRBJ2-5, with D uncertain. V was cut by 4 bases and J by 5 bases, with 11 bases left in between. The length of the CDR3 is 13 residues. The CDR3 protein is CASSSHLGETQYF. CDR3 DNA sequence: TGTGCCAGCAGTTCTCACCTAGGGGAGACCCAGTACTTC.

The V call is TRBV24-1, the J call TRBJ2-1; unclear D gene. V gave up 3 bases and J gave up 8 bases, with 7 bases separating them. The CDR3 sequence is 12 residues long. Germline V gene lookup returns CDR1 KGHDR and CDR2 SFDVKD. The CDR3 DNA sequence: TGTGCCACCAGTGATCCTATAGATGAGCAGTTCTTC. Residues: CATSDPIDEQFF.

This clonotype has a count of ten or more. This chain uses TRBV7-8 with TRBJ2-5; D may be TRBD2 (5 bases). This CDR3 is 14 amino acids long. Germline V gene data show CDR1 as SGHVS and CDR2 as FQNEAQ. Trimming took 1 base from V and 3 from J, leaving 9 bases between them. Written as DNA, the CDR3 is TGTGCCAGCAGCTTAGAGTTCGGGGAAGAGACCCAGTACTTC. It translates to CASSLEFGEETQYF.

This chain connects TRBV19 to TRBJ2-1; TRBD2 agrees at 9 bases. From germline, CDR1 is LNHDA and CDR2 SQIVND (reference sequence). Unmatched junction bases numbered 10, after V lost 3 bases and J lost 4 bases. The CDR3 is made up of 17 amino acids. The CDR3: CASSIQLAGGRYNEQFF. CDR3 DNA sequence: TGTGCCAGTAGTATTCAACTAGCGGGTGGGAGGTACAATGAGCAGTTCTTC.

In this sample, this clonotype turned up a few times. Here the CDR3 reads CASSNTGATYEQYF. CDR3 nucleotide sequence: TGTGCCAGCAGCAATACCGGGGCCACCTACGAGCAGTACTTC. V gene TRBV12-3 or TRBV12-4 combines with J gene TRBJ2-7; either TRBD1 or TRBD2 may supply D (5 bases each). Trimming removed 6 bases at V and 2 bases at J, with 14 bases between. The CDR3 totals 14 residues.

The V call is TRBV5-1, the J call TRBJ2-4; D gene unclear. The CDR3 extends over 19 amino acids. Germline V gene sequence: CDR1 SGHRS, CDR2 YFSETQ. V lost 3 bases to trimming and J lost 0 bases, with 22 bases between them. The DNA for the CDR3 is TGCGCCAGCAGCTCATCGGTCTCCGGCCGGACGACAGCCAAAAACATTCAGTACTTC. Translation: CASSSSVSGRTTAKNIQYF.

The genes are TRBV5-5 and TRBJ1-2; TRBD1 might be the D (6 bases). The germline V gene encodes CDR1 SGHKS and CDR2 YYEKEE (reference sequence). The CDR3 spans 15 residues. The V end was cut by 2 bases, the J end by 1 base, with 12 bases between. The CDR3 here is CASSFGAGVNYGYTF. The CDR3 nucleotides read TGTGCCAGCAGCTTCGGGGCAGGGGTTAACTATGGCTACACCTTC.

This clonotype occurred a few times. V gene TRBV29-1 combines with J gene TRBJ1-1, with TRBD1 matching 7 bases. This CDR3 is 13 amino acids long. V gave up 7 bases and J gave up 5 bases; unmatched junction bases: 10. CDR1 is SQVTM and CDR2 is ANQGSEA in the germline V gene. The chain's CDR3 is CSGRGGLVTEAFF. The CDR3 nucleotides are TGCAGCGGCAGGGGGGGGTTAGTAACTGAAGCTTTCTTT. Using reference TRBV29-1 and TRBJ1-1 for the parts outside the CDR3, the full variable domain is SAVISQKPSRDICQRGTSLTIQCQVDSQVTMMFWYRQQPGQSLTLIATANQGSEATYESGFVIDKFPISRPNLTFSTLTVSNMSPEDSSIYLCSGRGGLVTEAFFGQGTRLTVV.

This clonotype occurred many times. The chain combines TRBV20-1 with TRBJ2-5; a possible D gene is TRBD1 (6 bases). V gave up 0 bases and J gave up 4 bases, with 18 bases separating them. Germline loops: CDR1 DFQATT, CDR2 SNEGSKA (reference sequence). The CDR3 spans 16 residues. For the CDR3, the DNA is TGCAGTGCTAGAGATAATATAGGACAGACGGGAGAGACCCAGTACTTC. This sequence encodes CSARDNIGQTGETQYF.

This CDR3 reads CSARDSGMGTGELFF. The DNA for the CDR3 is TGCAGTGCTAGAGATAGCGGGATGGGCACCGGGGAGCTGTTTTTT. V is TRBV20-1 and J is TRBJ2-2; 8 nucleotides agree with TRBD2. The germline gives CDR1 DFQATT, CDR2 SNEGSKA (reference sequence). V trimming: 0 bases; J trimming: 4 bases; junction bases outside the gene matches: 4. The CDR3 covers 15 residues.